What follows are 4 T cell receptor beta chains derived from one specimen sequenced in a study of blood T cell repertoires in COVID-19. The assay was immunoSEQ multiplex PCR, and TCRdb's table has in-frame clones only and misses some. The sample records some 260,000 clones, nearly 90% being singletons. Sample: peripheral blood. The source is a woman under 40 with acute or convalescent COVID-19.

This sequence joins TRBV7-9 and TRBJ2-7; 13 bases agree with TRBD2. The CDR3 runs to 17 residues. From germline, CDR1 is SEHNR and CDR2 FQNEAQ (reference sequence). V was pared by 0 bases and J by 4 bases, with 6 bases of the junction left unmatched. The CDR3, as DNA: TGTGCCAGCAGCTTAGCGCTGGGGACTAGCGGGAAATACGAGCAGTACTTC. Its protein product is CASSLALGTSGKYEQYF. The variable domain in full, with the rest retrieved from reference TRBV7-9 and TRBJ2-7, is DTGVSQNPRHKITKRGQNVTFRCDPISEHNRLYWYRQTLGQGPEFLTYFQNEAQLEKSRLLSDRFSAERPKGSFSTLEIQRTEQGDSAMYLCASSLALGTSGKYEQYFGPGTRLTVT.

The rearrangement joins TRBV6-5 to TRBJ1-5, with D possibly matching TRBD1 (5 bases). CDR1 MNHEY and CDR2 SVGAGI come from the germline V gene. Trimming removed 4 bases at V and 13 bases at J, with 14 bases between. This CDR3 region has 12 residues. The CDR3: CASSSPGGLQHF. In nucleotides, the CDR3 is TGTGCCAGCAGTTCCCCGGGGGGACTTCAGCATTTT.

The gene calls are TRBV13 and TRBJ2-5; TRBD2 matches 14 bases. This CDR3 spans 14 amino acids. The germline gives CDR1 PRHDT, CDR2 FYEKMQ (reference sequence). Trimming at V came to 10 bases and at J to 5 bases, leaving 6 bases not matched to a gene. CDR3 DNA: TGTGCCACCAAGACTAGCGGGAGGGAGGAGACCCAGTACTTC. This sequence encodes CATKTSGREETQYF.

This clone is a singleton in its sample. The chain couples TRBV3-1 (or the pseudogene TRBV3-2) to TRBJ2-7; 11 bases are a match to TRBD1. With 4 bases clipped from V and 2 bases from J, the junction kept 4 bases outside the gene matches. The CDR3 runs 15 residues. CDR1 is LGHDT, CDR2 YNNKEL, per germline (reference sequence). In nucleotides, the CDR3 is TGTGCCAGCAGCCCACCGGGACAGGGGGCCTACGAGCAGTACTTC. This encodes CASSPPGQGAYEQYF.